This T cell receptor beta chain was profiled in a study of blood T cell repertoires in COVID-19. The CDR3 spans 16 residues. J gave up 2 bases and V 2 bases, and 8 bases lay outside the gene matches. Looked up from germline, CDR1 is SGDLS and CDR2 is YYNGEE. The repertoire was sequenced with immunoSEQ multiplex PCR; TCRdb's copy has only in-frame clones and lacks some. The data hold under 200,000 clones, with about four fifths observed a single time. The receptor was isolated from a man in his 60s who had recovered from COVID-19. The specimen was PBMCs or T cells enriched from blood (not recorded which). V is TRBV9 and J is TRBJ2-3; 7 bases are shared with TRBD1. The CDR3 DNA follows: TGTGCCAGCAGCGTGGAGTCCGGGACAGTCACAGATACGCAGTATTTT. Translating gives CASSVESGTVTDTQYF.